The 9 T cell receptor beta chains below all came from one sample that was sequenced in a study of blood T cell repertoires in COVID-19 (dated by TCRdb to about 2020). Receptor amplification or capture employed the immunoSEQ multiplex PCR assay. TCRdb provides this immuneACCESS table in a form limited to in-frame rearrangements. Some clones are lacking; in checked studies, under half of them reflect an unresolved V gene, and why the rest are absent is not known. This sample comprises about 160,000 clones, 65% to 85% of them detected only once. The ten largest clonotypes hold about 5.7% of the sample. Specimen: PBMCs or T cells enriched from blood (not recorded which). The receptor source for this set is a woman aged 40 to 50 with acute COVID-19.

V is TRBV6-6 and J is TRBJ1-2; D perhaps matches TRBD1 (5 bases). V was shortened by 2 bases and J by 4 bases, with 8 bases between the two germline ends. The germline gives CDR1 MNHNY, CDR2 SVGAGI (reference sequence). The CDR3 is 13 residues long. The CDR3 protein is CASSYEGAYGYTF. The CDR3 region has the DNA TGTGCCAGCAGTTACGAAGGGGCCTATGGCTACACCTTC.

This sequence joins TRBV5-1 and TRBJ2-1; 7 positions agree with TRBD1. The CDR3 length is 14 residues. The V and J ends lost 5 bases and 7 bases, in that order; junction bases with no gene match: 9. CDR1 SGHRS and CDR2 YFSETQ come from the germline V gene. The CDR3 DNA reads TGCGCCAGCAGACCCAACGACAGGGCGAATGAGCAGTTCTTC. Translating it yields CASRPNDRANEQFF.

J is TRBJ2-7 and V is TRBV4-2, with TRBD2 matching over 13 bases. Germline-derived CDR1 and CDR2 are LGHNA and YNFKEQ. The CDR3 length is 18 residues. After removal of 1 base from V and 4 bases from J, the junction contained 10 bases not matched to a gene. CDR3 protein: CASSQAVLAGGRLYEQYF. CDR3 DNA sequence: TGTGCCAGCAGCCAAGCCGTACTAGCGGGAGGGAGGTTGTACGAGCAGTACTTC.

The chain combines TRBV10-1 with TRBJ2-2; D not certain. Germline CDR1 reads WNHNN; CDR2 reads SYGVQD (reference sequence). The CDR3 contains 13 residues. Trimming left V 4 bases short and J 1 base short, with 4 bases between. The CDR3 spells CASSAQNTGELFF. CDR3 DNA sequence: TGCGCCAGCAGTGCCCAGAACACCGGGGAGCTGTTTTTT.

The chain employs TRBV5-6 and TRBJ1-2; D perhaps matches TRBD1 (6 bases). The CDR3 runs 14 residues. V was shortened by 4 bases and J by 4 bases, with 14 bases between the two germline ends. Germline V gene lookup returns CDR1 SGHDT and CDR2 YYEEEE. The CDR3 loop is CASSGRGKGYGYTF. The CDR3 bases are TGTGCCAGCAGCGGTAGGGGGAAGGGCTATGGCTACACCTTC.

The rearrangement links TRBV11-3 to TRBJ2-3; the match to TRBD2 covers 10 bases. Germline-derived CDR1 and CDR2 are SGHNT and YENEEA. With V trimmed by 5 bases and J by 9 bases, 11 bases remained unmatched. There are 15 residues in the CDR3. The DNA for the CDR3 is TGTGCCAGCAGCCCTTCACTAGCGGGACTAGGAACGCAGTATTTT. The encoded protein is CASSPSLAGLGTQYF. Full variable domain (missing parts from reference TRBV11-3 and TRBJ2-3): EAGVVQSPRYKIIEKKQPVAFWCNPISGHNTLYWYLQNLGQGPELLIRYENEEAVDDSQLPKDRFSAERLKGVDSTLKIQPAELGDSAVYLCASSPSLAGLGTQYFGPGTRLTVL.

This chain uses TRBV7-2 with TRBJ1-3; D is unresolved. Trimming removed 1 base at V and 4 bases at J, with 8 bases between. CDR1 and CDR2 from the germline V gene are SGHTA and FQGNSA. This CDR3 is 14 amino acids long. CDR3 sequence: CASSLDSGGNTIYF. The CDR3 DNA sequence: TGTGCCAGCAGCTTAGATTCGGGAGGAAACACCATATATTTT.

Regarding this clone: This sample also contains other DNA sequences that code for the same CDR3. The J gene is TRBJ1-1, the V gene TRBV18; maybe TRBD1 (5 bases). The V and J ends lost 3 bases and 5 bases respectively, with 7 bases between them. Germline assignment: CDR1 KGHSH and CDR2 LQKENI. CDR3 length: 12 amino acids. CDR3 residues: CASSPQGTEAFF. The CDR3 region has the DNA TGTGCCAGCTCACCGCAGGGAACTGAAGCTTTCTTT.

This clone was detected only once. This chain links TRBV7-9 with TRBJ1-5; 9 positions agree with TRBD1. Trimming cost V 5 bases and J 1 base; bases outside gene matches: 6. The germline CDR1 and CDR2 sequences are SEHNR and FQNEAQ (reference sequence). The CDR3 sequence is 16 residues long. CDR3 region: CASSPWTGVSNQPQHF. The DNA for the CDR3 is TGTGCCAGCAGCCCATGGACAGGGGTCAGCAATCAGCCCCAGCATTTT.